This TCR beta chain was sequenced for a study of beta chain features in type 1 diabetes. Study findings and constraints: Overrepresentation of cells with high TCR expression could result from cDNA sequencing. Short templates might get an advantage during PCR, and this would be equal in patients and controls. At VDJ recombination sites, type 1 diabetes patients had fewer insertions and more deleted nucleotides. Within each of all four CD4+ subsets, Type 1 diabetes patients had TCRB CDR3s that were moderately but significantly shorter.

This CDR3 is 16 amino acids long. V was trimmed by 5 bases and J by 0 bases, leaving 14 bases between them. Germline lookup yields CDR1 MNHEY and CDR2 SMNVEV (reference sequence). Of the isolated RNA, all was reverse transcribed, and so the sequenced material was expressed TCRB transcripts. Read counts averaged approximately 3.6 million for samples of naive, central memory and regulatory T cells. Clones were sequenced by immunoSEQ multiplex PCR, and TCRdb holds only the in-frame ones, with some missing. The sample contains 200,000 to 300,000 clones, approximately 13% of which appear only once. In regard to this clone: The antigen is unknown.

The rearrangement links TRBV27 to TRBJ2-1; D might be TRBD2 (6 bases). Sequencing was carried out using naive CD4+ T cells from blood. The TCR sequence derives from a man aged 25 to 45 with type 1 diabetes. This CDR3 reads CASSPWTISSYNEQFF. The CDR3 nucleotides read TGTGCCAGCAGTCCATGGACTATCAGCTCCTACAATGAGCAGTTCTTC.